Below, 15 T cell receptor beta chains from the same sample are listed, as sequenced in a study of T-cell reconstitution after alpha-beta-depleted transplantation in children. Using unique molecular identifiers, the investigators prepared the TCRbeta library. From the PCR reads, TCRdb called clonotypes with MiXCR, one entry per CDR3 protein. This sample has 200,000 or so distinct CDR3 sequences, with approximately 6% found just once. This specimen consisted of PBMCs, obtained before TCRalphabeta/CD19-depleted stem cell transplant. These receptors were collected from a girl less than two years old with combined immunodeficiency, due to receive a stem cell transplant.

This clonotype was recorded many times. This sequence joins TRBV5-6 and TRBJ2-3; the match to TRBD2 covers 9 bases. The J segment lost 6 bases and the V segment lost 4 bases, leaving 9 bases of the junction unmatched. Germline values: CDR1 SGHDT, CDR2 YYEEEE. CDR3 length: 15 amino acids. The CDR3 coding sequence is TGTGCCAGCAGCCGAGTAGCGGGGGAGCACGATACGCAGTATTTT. Its protein is CASSRVAGEHDTQYF.

J is TRBJ2-3 and V is TRBV29-1; the D gene could be TRBD1 or TRBD2 (6 bases each). Germline CDR1 reads SQVTM; CDR2 reads ANQGSEA. The CDR3 runs to 15 residues. V lost 4 bases and J lost 6, with 20 bases in between. This CDR3 reads CSVAGGGSLIDTQYF. CDR3 DNA sequence: TGCAGCGTTGCTGGAGGGGGGAGCCTTATTGATACGCAGTATTTT.

This clonotype was counted between two and nine times. The chain joins TRBV12-3 or TRBV12-4 to TRBJ2-5; TRBD2 aligns across 8 bases. The CDR3 is 15 residues long. V was clipped by 2 bases and J by 2 bases; unmatched bases: 4. The CDR3 nucleotides read TGTGCCAGCAGTTTAACGGGAGGGCCTCAAGAGACCCAGTACTTC. Encoded protein: CASSLTGGPQETQYF.

This clonotype was counted ten times or more. The gene calls are TRBV7-2 and TRBJ2-7; 7 bases match TRBD1. The ends lost 8 bases at V and 1 base at J; junction bases unmatched: 8. The CDR3 is 14 amino acids. Germline loops: CDR1 SGHTA, CDR2 FQGNSA. The CDR3 DNA sequence: TGTGCCAGCCAGCCGACAGGGATGTCCTACGAGCAGTACTTC. Translating it yields CASQPTGMSYEQYF.

This clonotype appeared a few times. The chain links TRBV4-1 to TRBJ2-1; 8 bases fit TRBD2. Germline lookup yields CDR1 MGHRA and CDR2 YSYEKL. This CDR3 is built from 15 residues. With 0 bases clipped from V and 9 bases from J, the junction kept 7 bases outside the gene matches. The CDR3 sequence is CASSQDNGRAGEQFF. CDR3 nucleotides: TGCGCCAGCAGCCAAGATAACGGGAGGGCCGGTGAGCAGTTCTTC.

This clonotype was counted many times. This sequence joins TRBV7-2 and TRBJ2-1; TRBD2 agrees at 8 bases. The V gene end was trimmed by 4 bases and the J gene end by 7 bases; junction bases not matched to a gene: 6. The CDR3 has 14 amino acids. CDR1 and CDR2 from the germline V gene are SGHTA and FQGNSA. CDR3 nucleotides: TGTGCCAGCAGCTATTCAGCGGGGGTTAATGAGCAGTTCTTC. Protein product: CASSYSAGVNEQFF.

This clonotype has a count of ten or more. J is TRBJ1-5 and V is TRBV10-3, with D hard to call. The length of the CDR3 is 13 residues. Trimming took 5 bases from V and 7 from J, leaving 12 bases between them. Germline CDR1 ENHRY, CDR2 SYGVKD. The CDR3: CAISWGPEQPQHF. CDR3 in DNA: TGTGCCATCAGTTGGGGTCCGGAACAGCCCCAGCATTTT.

This clonotype was counted many times. The gene calls are TRBV7-9 and TRBJ2-1; TRBD2 aligns across 10 bases. CDR3 size: 16 residues. Trimming took 1 base from V and 8 from J; bases not matched to a gene: 8. The germline gives CDR1 SEHNR, CDR2 FQNEAQ (reference sequence). In nucleotides, the CDR3 is TGTGCCAGCAGCTTAGGGGCCGGGACTAGCGTCGATGAGCAGTTCTTC. As protein: CASSLGAGTSVDEQFF. Looking up the rest from reference TRBV7-9 and TRBJ2-1 gives the full variable domain: DTGVSQNPRHKITKRGQNVTFRCDPISEHNRLYWYRQTLGQGPEFLTYFQNEAQLEKSRLLSDRFSAERPKGSFSTLEIQRTEQGDSAMYLCASSLGAGTSVDEQFFGPGTRLTVL.

This clonotype was counted many times. CDR3 nucleotides: TGCGCCAGCAGCCGGCTAGCGAAAGATACGCAGTATTTT. The encoded protein is CASSRLAKDTQYF. The V and J genes are TRBV4-3 and TRBJ2-3, with D perhaps TRBD2 (6 bases). CDR3 length: 13 amino acids. Germline V gene sequence: CDR1 LGHNA, CDR2 YSLEER. Between the trimmed V and J ends, which lost 4 bases and 5 bases, there was a span of 10 bases.

This clonotype was counted many times. The genes are TRBV29-1 and TRBJ2-1; D is undetermined. The V end was cut by 4 bases, the J end by 8 bases, with 15 bases between. Germline V gene data show CDR1 as SQVTM and CDR2 as ANQGSEA. This CDR3 spans 13 amino acids. The CDR3 nucleotides are TGCAGCGTTGGTGTACCGAGTATCTATGAGCAGTTCTTC. Its protein product is CSVGVPSIYEQFF.

There are many counts of this clonotype. The chain carries TRBV20-1 and TRBJ2-5; either TRBD1 or TRBD2 may fit D (5 bases each). Trimming pared 1 base from V and 4 bases from J, leaving 13 bases between. From germline, CDR1 is DFQATT and CDR2 SNEGSKA (reference sequence). This CDR3 is built from 14 residues. CDR3 bases: TGCAGTGCTAGAGTCAGGGACCAGAGAGAGACCCAGTACTTC. It codes for CSARVRDQRETQYF.

This clonotype was seen repeatedly, ten times or more. The CDR3 protein is CASGGVAYNEQFF. The DNA for the CDR3 is TGTGCCAGCGGAGGGGTAGCCTACAATGAGCAGTTCTTC. The chain uses TRBV2 and TRBJ2-1; possibly TRBD2 for D (6 bases). This CDR3 spans 13 amino acids. V shed 8 bases and J shed 2 bases, with 10 bases lying between them. Germline assignment: CDR1 SNHLY and CDR2 FYNNEI. The whole variable domain, remainder taken from reference TRBV2 and TRBJ2-1, is EPEVTQTPSHQVTQMGQEVILRCVPISNHLYFYWYRQILGQKVEFLVSFYNNEISEKSEIFDDQFSVERPDGSNFTLKIRSTKLEDSAMYFCASGGVAYNEQFFGPGTRLTVL.

The table lists this clonotype with many counts. In DNA, the CDR3 is TGTGCCAGCAGCTTAAACGGGGGACAGGGGGCAGGCAATGAGCAGTTCTTC. Its protein product is CASSLNGGQGAGNEQFF. The genes are TRBV7-3 and TRBJ2-1, with 12 bases matching TRBD1. CDR1 and CDR2 from the germline V gene are SGHTA and FQGTGA. CDR3 length: 17 residues. With 1 base clipped from V and 6 bases from J, the junction kept 7 bases outside the gene matches.

The table lists this clonotype with many counts. Here the CDR3 reads CASSLVGFGETQYF. The CDR3 nucleotides read TGTGCCAGCAGCTTAGTTGGCTTCGGGGAGACCCAGTACTTC. The V gene is TRBV7-8, the J gene TRBJ2-5; no clear D gene. CDR1 and CDR2 from the germline V gene are SGHVS and FQNEAQ. The CDR3 runs to 14 residues. V dropped 1 base and J dropped 5 bases, with 11 bases sitting between them.

Ten or more counts support this clonotype. This chain uses TRBV11-2 with TRBJ2-1, with a tentative D call TRBD1 (5 bases). V dropped 1 base and J dropped 4 bases, with 20 bases sitting between them. Germline values: CDR1 SGHAT, CDR2 FQNNGV. The CDR3 extends over 18 amino acids. CDR3 nucleotides: TGTGCCAGCAGCTTAGCTCTGAGTGGGGCGGCAGAATACAATGAGCAGTTCTTC. Protein sequence: CASSLALSGAAEYNEQFF.